Presented here are 32 T cell receptor beta chains from one specimen sequenced in a study of blood T cell repertoires in COVID-19. Assay: immunoSEQ multiplex PCR; the TCRdb copy retains only in-frame clones and omits some. The data hold about 220,000 clones, with around 82% observed a single time. The sequenced material came from peripheral blood. Receptor source: a woman aged 70 to 79 with acute or convalescent COVID-19.

This sequence joins TRBV7-6 and TRBJ2-7; 10 bases are shared with TRBD2. The J segment lost 2 bases and the V segment lost 5 bases, leaving 6 bases of the junction unmatched. The CDR3 totals 15 residues. Germline loops: CDR1 SGHVS, CDR2 FNYEAQ. CDR3 sequence reads: CASSGGLAVTYEQYF. The CDR3 nucleotides are TGTGCCAGCAGCGGAGGACTAGCGGTGACCTACGAGCAGTACTTC.

The chain combines TRBV9 with TRBJ1-2; 9 bases align to TRBD1. Looked up from germline, CDR1 is SGDLS and CDR2 is YYNGEE. This CDR3 comprises 14 residues. V gave up 2 bases and J gave up 4 bases; unmatched junction bases: 3. The CDR3 region is CASSVGTGTYGYTF. In nucleotides, the CDR3 is TGTGCCAGCAGCGTCGGGACAGGGACCTATGGCTACACCTTC.

J is TRBJ1-2 and V is TRBV11-2; D might be TRBD1 (6 bases). Trimming stripped 6 bases from V and 6 bases from J, with 20 bases between. CDR1 and CDR2 from the germline V gene are SGHAT and FQNNGV. The CDR3 extends over 15 amino acids. The CDR3 region has the DNA TGTGCCAGCAGAGCGTTGGGACAACAAAGGGATGGCTACACCTTC. This translates into CASRALGQQRDGYTF.

This clone is a singleton in its sample. This sequence joins TRBV24-1 and TRBJ2-3; 8 bases are shared with TRBD1. Germline V gene lookup returns CDR1 KGHDR and CDR2 SFDVKD. The CDR3 is 17 amino acids. V shed 2 bases and J 0 bases; nucleotides not matched to a gene: 6. The CDR3 region is CATSDWGTGSSTDTQYF. For the CDR3, the DNA is TGTGCCACCAGTGATTGGGGGACAGGTTCTAGCACAGATACGCAGTATTTT.

The chain employs TRBV19 and TRBJ1-2; D is ambiguous. Trimming left V 7 bases short and J 7 bases short, with 19 bases between. The germline gives CDR1 LNHDA, CDR2 SQIVND (reference sequence). This CDR3 is 14 amino acids long. CDR3 sequence (DNA): TGTGCCAGTAATCCGAGGGCTGGAGGCGGTGGCTACACCTTC. Its translation is CASNPRAGGGGYTF.

This rearrangement joins TRBV9 to TRBJ1-5; D unclear. V was shortened by 6 bases and J by 1 base, with 8 bases between the two germline ends. Germline assignment: CDR1 SGDLS and CDR2 YYNGEE. The CDR3 covers 13 residues. The DNA of the CDR3 is TGTGCCAGCAACCGTGAGAGCAATCAGCCCCAGCATTTT. Its protein is CASNRESNQPQHF.

In DNA, the CDR3 is TGTGCCTGGGGGGACAGGGACTTCACCGGGGAGCTGTTTTTT. Amino acids: CAWGDRDFTGELFF. The chain has TRBV30 and TRBJ2-2, with 9 bases lining up with TRBD1. J lost 4 bases, V lost 5 bases, and 5 bases had no gene match. Germline values: CDR1 GTSNPN, CDR2 SVGIG (reference sequence). The CDR3 is 14 residues long.

This rearrangement joins TRBV30 to TRBJ1-1; 8 bases align to TRBD1. The CDR3 length is 17 residues. Germline-derived CDR1 and CDR2 are GTSNPN and SVGIG (reference sequence). After removal of 1 base from V and 6 bases from J, the junction contained 16 bases not matched to a gene. For the CDR3, the DNA is TGTGCCTGGAGTGCTTGGACAGGGAACAGGGGAGAGGCTGAAGCTTTCTTT. Residues: CAWSAWTGNRGEAEAFF. Based on the CDR3 plus reference TRBV30 and TRBJ1-1, the full variable domain is SQTIHQWPATLVQPVGSPLSLECTVEGTSNPNLYWYRQAAGRGLQLLFYSVGIGQISSEVPQNLSASRPQDRQFILSSKKLLLSDSGFYLCAWSAWTGNRGEAEAFFGQGTRLTVV.

This chain links TRBV4-1 with TRBJ2-5, with D uncertain. This CDR3 is 15 amino acids long. With 4 bases removed from V and 4 bases from J, the gap between germline ends came to 16 bases. The germline CDR1 and CDR2 sequences are MGHRA and YSYEKL. The CDR3: CASSLRLARRETQYF. In DNA, the CDR3 is TGCGCCAGCAGCCTCCGACTCGCCCGGAGAGAGACCCAGTACTTC.

The CDR3 DNA reads as TGTGCCAGTAGTATAAGGCCTAGCGGGGCCATTAGCTCCTACAATGAGCAGTTCTTC. This translates into CASSIRPSGAISSYNEQFF. The V call is TRBV19, the J call TRBJ2-1; 9 positions match TRBD2. V trimming: 2 bases; J trimming: 0 bases; junction bases outside the gene matches: 11. Germline V gene lookup returns CDR1 LNHDA and CDR2 SQIVND (reference sequence). CDR3 length equals 19 residues.

This rearrangement joins TRBV18 to TRBJ2-7, with D perhaps TRBD1 (6 bases). V gave up 2 bases and J gave up 3 bases, with 8 bases separating them. This CDR3 spans 13 amino acids. The germline gives CDR1 KGHSH, CDR2 LQKENI. DNA of the CDR3: TGTGCCAGCTCACCAAACAGGGACTACGAGCAGTACTTC. Its translation is CASSPNRDYEQYF.

The sample holds a few counts of this clone. V usage is TRBV5-4 and J usage is TRBJ1-6; D call uncertain. Trimming pared 4 bases from V and 4 bases from J, leaving 15 bases between. Germline CDR1 is SGHNT and CDR2 is YYREEE (reference sequence). The CDR3 sequence is 16 residues long. The CDR3: CASSPDRGRYNSPLHF. The DNA for the CDR3 is TGTGCCAGCAGCCCGGATCGGGGTCGGTATAATTCACCCCTCCACTTT.

V and J are TRBV19 and TRBJ1-2; possible D gene TRBD1, 6 bases. V was pared by 6 bases and J by 3 bases, with 17 bases between. Germline CDR1 reads LNHDA; CDR2 reads SQIVND (reference sequence). CDR3 length: 15 amino acids. This CDR3 is CASSLQGSPHYGYTF. The CDR3 bases are TGTGCCAGTAGCCTCCAGGGGTCCCCTCACTATGGCTACACCTTC.

The chain combines TRBV5-4 with TRBJ2-6, with D maybe TRBD1 (6 bases). CDR1 is SGHNT, CDR2 YYREEE, per germline (reference sequence). V was shortened by 4 bases and J by 0 bases, with 14 bases between the two germline ends. The CDR3 loop spans 17 amino acids. Here the CDR3 DNA reads TGTGCCAGCAGCGTCCGGGACACTCGCTCTGGGGCCAACGTCCTGACTTTC. Translating it yields CASSVRDTRSGANVLTF.

The gene calls are TRBV12-3 or TRBV12-4 and TRBJ2-2; D is unresolved. Between the trimmed V and J ends, which lost 8 bases and 5 bases, there was a span of 9 bases. CDR3 length: 12 residues. CDR3 bases: TGTGCCAGCTCCCCCCCAACCGGGGAGCTGTTTTTT. It codes for CASSPPTGELFF.

The CDR3 DNA sequence: TGCGCCAGCAGCCTCGGGGGGGCTACAGATACGCAGTATTTT. It codes for CASSLGGATDTQYF. The chain combines TRBV10-2 with TRBJ2-3; 8 nucleotides align to TRBD2. Germline loops: CDR1 WSHSY, CDR2 SAAADI. The CDR3 has 14 amino acids. The V and J ends lost 6 bases and 3 bases, in that order; junction bases with no gene match: 5.

This rearrangement joins TRBV2 to TRBJ1-1; D ambiguous. Trimming took 5 bases from V and 1 from J, leaving 8 bases between them. The CDR3 contains 13 residues. CDR1 and CDR2 (germline): SNHLY, FYNNEI. The CDR3 DNA follows: TGTGCCAGCAGTATTTCAGAGAACACTGAAGCTTTCTTT. Translated: CASSISENTEAFF. Based on the CDR3 plus reference TRBV2 and TRBJ1-1, the full variable domain is EPEVTQTPSHQVTQMGQEVILRCVPISNHLYFYWYRQILGQKVEFLVSFYNNEISEKSEIFDDQFSVERPDGSNFTLKIRSTKLEDSAMYFCASSISENTEAFFGQGTRLTVV.

The chain employs TRBV4-3 and TRBJ2-2; a possible D gene is TRBD1 (6 bases). CDR1 is LGHNA and CDR2 is YSLEER in the germline V gene. CDR3 size: 16 residues. The germline V and J ends were trimmed by 6 bases and 1 base, with 15 bases remaining between them. Here the CDR3 DNA reads TGCGCCAGCAGTTCAGGACAGCCCCTGAACACCGGGGAGCTGTTTTTT. The encoded protein is CASSSGQPLNTGELFF.

The chain couples TRBV4-3 to TRBJ2-7; D possibly corresponds to TRBD1 (6 bases). The CDR3 is 15 amino acids. CDR1 and CDR2 (germline): LGHNA, YSLEER. Trimming shortened V by 4 bases and J by 4 bases, and 17 bases separated the two germline ends. The CDR3: CASSRSWDTSYEQYF. CDR3 in DNA: TGCGCCAGCAGCCGCTCCTGGGACACCTCTTACGAGCAGTACTTC.

In its sample, this clone was seen once. The chain employs TRBV6-1 and TRBJ2-7; 7 bases fit TRBD1. The CDR3 covers 14 residues. V shed 3 bases, J shed 11 bases, and the junction held 13 bases outside the gene matches. Per germline, CDR1 MNHNS and CDR2 SASEGT. The CDR3 loop reads CASSEPIDRAGEYV. Here the CDR3 DNA reads TGTGCCAGCAGTGAGCCGATTGACAGGGCTGGTGAGTACGTC.

The chain's CDR3 is CASSLHYSNQPQHF. The CDR3 nucleotides are TGTGCCAGCAGCTTACACTATAGCAATCAGCCCCAGCATTTT. This sequence joins TRBV7-2 and TRBJ1-5; D is uncertain. There are 14 residues in the CDR3. The germline CDR1 and CDR2 sequences are SGHTA and FQGNSA. The germline V and J ends were trimmed by 2 bases and 0 bases, with 5 bases remaining between them.

The chain recombines TRBV7-8 with TRBJ2-1, with D maybe TRBD2 (6 bases). The CDR3 loop spans 13 amino acids. Germline V CDR1 and CDR2: SGHVS, FQNEAQ. Trimming left V 3 bases short and J 6 bases short, with 9 bases between. CDR3 in amino acids: CASSFYGGNEQFF. In nucleotides, the CDR3 is TGTGCCAGCAGCTTTTACGGGGGCAATGAGCAGTTCTTC.

The chain links TRBV30 to TRBJ1-1, with 7 positions matching TRBD1. Unmatched junction bases numbered 8, after V lost 2 bases and J lost 5 bases. CDR3 length equals 14 residues. Per germline, CDR1 GTSNPN and CDR2 SVGIG (reference sequence). The CDR3 DNA is TGTGCCTGGAGTAACCCGACAGGGAGGACTGAAGCTTTCTTT. Amino acids: CAWSNPTGRTEAFF.

The chain combines TRBV7-3 with TRBJ2-3; 8 bases fit TRBD2. Germline assignment: CDR1 SGHTA and CDR2 FQGTGA. The trim removed 3 bases at V and 2 bases at J, leaving 4 bases unmatched. This CDR3 is built from 15 residues. The CDR3 bases are TGTGCCAGCAGCTTTAGCGGGGAAAACACAGATACGCAGTATTTT. This codes for CASSFSGENTDTQYF.

V is TRBV24-1 and J is TRBJ2-3, with D tentatively TRBD2 (6 bases). The germline V gene encodes CDR1 KGHDR and CDR2 SFDVKD. V lost 7 bases to trimming and J lost 0 bases, with 10 bases between them. The CDR3 runs 14 residues. The CDR3 DNA is TGTGCCACCAGCTACGGAGGGAGCACAGATACGCAGTATTTT. It specifies CATSYGGSTDTQYF.

The rearrangement links TRBV27 to TRBJ1-5, with 9 bases aligning to TRBD1. V shed 5 bases and J 4 bases; nucleotides not matched to a gene: 6. CDR1 MNHEY and CDR2 SMNVEV come from the germline V gene (reference sequence). The CDR3 has 15 amino acids. Here the CDR3 DNA reads TGTGCCAGCAGTCCACGGGACAGGGAGAATCAGCCCCAGCATTTT. This translates into CASSPRDRENQPQHF.

The count of this clone is one. J is TRBJ2-7 and V is TRBV10-3; the D is unclear. V lost 4 bases, J lost 4 bases, and 8 bases lay in between. Germline V gene lookup returns CDR1 ENHRY and CDR2 SYGVKD. The CDR3 runs to 12 residues. CDR3 sequence: CAISAVGYEQYF. The CDR3 DNA is TGTGCCATCAGTGCGGTCGGTTACGAGCAGTACTTC.

J is TRBJ1-6 and V is TRBV7-2; 10 bases align to TRBD1. With V trimmed by 2 bases and J by 10 bases, 8 bases remained unmatched. Germline values: CDR1 SGHTA, CDR2 FQGNSA. The CDR3 totals 16 residues. In DNA form, the CDR3 reads TGTGCCAGCAGCTTACTACCGGGACAGGGGCGCTCACCCCTCCACTTT. This sequence encodes CASSLLPGQGRSPLHF. Combining the CDR3 with reference TRBV7-2 and TRBJ1-6 gives the whole variable domain GAGVSQSPSNKVTEKGKDVELRCDPISGHTALYWYRQSLGQGLEFLIYFQGNSAPDKSGLPSDRFSAERTGGSVSTLTIQRTQQEDSAVYLCASSLLPGQGRSPLHFGNGTRLTVT.

The V gene is TRBV29-1, the J gene TRBJ2-7; D unclear. V shed 4 bases and J shed 0 bases, with 10 bases lying between them. CDR1 is SQVTM, CDR2 ANQGSEA, per germline. CDR3 length: 13 residues. CDR3 sequence reads: CSVVFSSSYEQYF. The CDR3 DNA reads as TGCAGCGTTGTTTTCTCGAGCTCCTACGAGCAGTACTTC.

This chain uses TRBV30 with TRBJ1-2; a weak D match, TRBD1 (5 bases). Germline V gene sequence: CDR1 GTSNPN, CDR2 SVGIG (reference sequence). Trimming left V 2 bases short and J 6 bases short, with 10 bases between. The CDR3 is made up of 12 amino acids. The CDR3 region is CAWSPGMDGYTF. Here the CDR3 DNA reads TGTGCCTGGAGTCCAGGGATGGATGGCTACACCTTC.

The V gene is TRBV6-5, the J gene TRBJ2-5; 12 positions match TRBD1. CDR3 length: 14 residues. V was clipped by 7 bases and J by 4 bases; unmatched bases: 4. CDR1 and CDR2 (germline): MNHEY, SVGAGI. The CDR3 sequence is CASKRDRGRETQYF. The CDR3 coding sequence is TGTGCCAGCAAGCGGGACAGGGGGCGAGAGACCCAGTACTTC.

V is TRBV12-5 and J is TRBJ2-1; possibly TRBD1 for D (5 bases). The V gene's germline CDR1 is LGHNT and CDR2 FRNRAP. The CDR3 consists of 13 residues. V lost 5 bases to trimming and J lost 7 bases, with 12 bases between them. The CDR3 nucleotides are TGTGCTAGTGGTCCAGGGTTCGGGAATGAGCAGTTCTTC. This gives the protein CASGPGFGNEQFF.